Listed here is a single TCR beta chain. This sample was taken from a study of blood T cell repertoires in COVID-19. Background on the study: The origin of the acute and convalescent COVID-19 samples was the United States, Italy and Spain. In each case, the material was cDNA or gDNA derived from T cells, B-cell-depleted T cells, or PBMCs.

This table comes from immunoSEQ multiplex PCR, and its TCRdb copy is limited to in-frame clones, with some not included. The repertoire holds about 92,000 clones, with about 90% as singletons. The V gene end was trimmed by 4 bases and the J gene end by 4 bases; junction bases not matched to a gene: 5. The CDR3 contains 15 residues. Germline V gene lookup returns CDR1 SGHNT and CDR2 YYREEE (reference sequence). V gene TRBV5-4 combines with J gene TRBJ2-7, with 13 positions matching TRBD2. The origin of this receptor is a human donor with active COVID-19. The donor label of this sample is uncertain. Sequenced: peripheral blood. The CDR3 protein is CASSTSGGAVYEQYF. For the CDR3, the DNA is TGTGCCAGCAGCACTAGCGGGGGGGCAGTGTACGAGCAGTACTTC.